Listed here are 28 T cell receptor beta chains from one sample, sequenced in a study of identical twins. TCRdb itself ran the 5' RACE reads through MiXCR, one entry per CDR3 protein. The sample lists about 210,000 distinct CDR3 sequences; roughly a tenth were seen once. Material for sequencing was memory (CD45RO+) T cells sorted from blood. Receptors originate from a woman aged 18 to 35 in good health.

This clonotype has more than one count but fewer than ten. The V and J genes are TRBV24-1 and TRBJ1-5; D ambiguous. V dropped 4 bases and J dropped 9 bases, with 9 bases sitting between them. In germline, CDR1 is KGHDR, CDR2 SFDVKD. This CDR3 has 12 residues. Here the CDR3 reads CATSDPAGPQHF. For the CDR3, the DNA is TGTGCCACCAGTGACCCCGCGGGGCCCCAGCATTTT.

In this sample, this clonotype turned up many times. The rearrangement uses TRBV6-2 or TRBV6-3 and TRBJ1-1; tentative D call: TRBD1 (5 bases). V was cut by 2 bases and J by 2 bases, with 21 bases left in between. The CDR3 has 18 residues. Germline V gene data show CDR1 as MNHEY and CDR2 as SVGEGT. The CDR3 sequence is CASSYVRGENLINTEAFF. The DNA for the CDR3 is TGTGCCAGCAGTTACGTCCGGGGGGAGAACCTTATCAACACTGAAGCTTTCTTT.

The chain recombines TRBV25-1 with TRBJ2-5; tentatively, D is TRBD2 (6 bases). V lost 3 bases and J 4 bases, leaving 21 bases between the germline ends. The germline CDR1 and CDR2 sequences are MGHDK and SYGVNS. The CDR3 contains 17 residues. DNA of the CDR3: TGTGCCAGCAGTGATGAAACTCTAGCGCAAGAGGGAGAGACCCAGTACTTC. Its translation is CASSDETLAQEGETQYF.

This clonotype has at least ten counts. This chain uses TRBV5-1 with TRBJ2-3, with 10 positions matching TRBD2. The CDR3 is made up of 16 amino acids. V trimming: 1 base; J trimming: 4 bases; junction bases outside the gene matches: 6. Germline V lookup: CDR1 SGHRS, CDR2 YFSETQ. The CDR3 sequence: CASSLPLAGAADTQYF. In nucleotides, the CDR3 is TGCGCCAGCAGCTTGCCCCTAGCGGGAGCTGCAGATACGCAGTATTTT.

This clonotype was found many times. The chain couples TRBV3-1 to TRBJ2-2; TRBD1 might be the D (5 bases). V lost 2 bases to trimming and J lost 2 bases, with 12 bases between them. The CDR3 length is 16 residues. Per germline, CDR1 LGHDT and CDR2 YNNKEL (reference sequence). Here the CDR3 DNA reads TGTGCCAGCAGCCAATCCCCAGGGCTTAACACCGGGGAGCTGTTTTTT. Translation: CASSQSPGLNTGELFF.

The table lists this clonotype with a few counts. The V and J genes are TRBV27 and TRBJ2-1; 14 bases align to TRBD2. The CDR3 is 15 residues long. The V gene end was trimmed by 3 bases and the J gene end by 9 bases; junction bases not matched to a gene: 4. Germline V gene data show CDR1 as MNHEY and CDR2 as SMNVEV (reference sequence). CDR3 sequence (DNA): TGTGCCAGCAGTTTGACTAGCGGGAGGGCCGGTGAGCAGTTCTTC. Amino acid sequence: CASSLTSGRAGEQFF.

This rearrangement joins TRBV27 to TRBJ2-1; D is possibly TRBD1 or TRBD2 (6 bases each). Per the germline V gene, CDR1 is MNHEY and CDR2 is SMNVEV (reference sequence). V lost 5 bases, J lost 8 bases, and 16 bases lay in between. This CDR3 spans 14 amino acids. CDR3 sequence: CASSRGLEGDEQFF. The CDR3 DNA reads TGTGCCAGCAGTCGGGGATTGGAGGGGGATGAGCAGTTCTTC.

This clonotype was recorded at least ten times. The germline gene is not matched at one end of the junction; a read error may be the cause. V gene TRBV2 combines with J gene TRBJ1-2; D is uncertain. The CDR3 extends over 13 amino acids. CDR1 is SNHLY, CDR2 FYNNEI, per germline. The CDR3 sequence: CASLVAPKYGYTF. The CDR3 coding sequence is TGTGCCAGCCTTGTGGCGCCTAAGTATGGCTACACCTTC.

In its sample, this clonotype was seen many times. This rearrangement joins TRBV12-3 or TRBV12-4 to TRBJ1-1; unclear D gene. The CDR3 runs to 11 residues. V was clipped by 7 bases and J by 1 base, with 4 bases between them. The CDR3 here is CASMQNTEAFF. The CDR3, as DNA: TGTGCCAGCATGCAGAACACTGAAGCTTTCTTT.

The chain recombines TRBV20-1 with TRBJ1-5, with 8 bases aligning to TRBD1. Germline V lookup: CDR1 DFQATT, CDR2 SNEGSKA (reference sequence). J gave up 10 bases and V 1 base, and 18 bases lay outside the gene matches. This CDR3 is 17 amino acids long. The CDR3 is CSARAGGAGGAGGPQHF. CDR3 nucleotide sequence: TGCAGTGCTAGAGCAGGGGGGGCAGGGGGCGCAGGCGGACCCCAGCATTTT.

The chain carries TRBV12-5 and TRBJ2-4, with D unclear. V was trimmed by 3 bases and J by 11 bases, leaving 8 bases between them. The germline gives CDR1 LGHNT, CDR2 FRNRAP. The CDR3 spans 11 residues. CDR3 coding DNA: TGTGCTAGTGGTTTAAACGGGTTTCAGTACTTC. Translating it yields CASGLNGFQYF.

This clonotype was counted ten times or more. This chain joins TRBV5-1 and TRBJ2-2, with TRBD2 identical over 7 bases. The CDR3 totals 16 residues. The germline CDR1 and CDR2 sequences are SGHRS and YFSETQ. Trimming at V came to 4 bases and at J to 7 bases, leaving 13 bases not matched to a gene. CDR3 sequence reads: CASSPYHRLAGGELFF. In nucleotides, the CDR3 is TGCGCCAGCAGCCCCTACCACCGACTAGCAGGCGGGGAGCTGTTTTTT. Using reference TRBV5-1 and TRBJ2-2 for the parts outside the CDR3, the full variable domain is KAGVTQTPRYLIKTRGQQVTLSCSPISGHRSVSWYQQTPGQGLQFLFEYFSETQRNKGNFPGRFSGRQFSNSRSEMNVSTLELGDSALYLCASSPYHRLAGGELFFGEGSRLTVL.

This chain uses TRBV7-2 with TRBJ2-1, with 10 bases matching TRBD2. Looked up from germline, CDR1 is SGHTA and CDR2 is FQGNSA. The CDR3 has 14 residues. The V segment lost 7 bases and the J segment 6 bases; nucleotides outside the gene matches: 6. CDR3 nucleotide sequence: TGTGCCAGCAAGAGCGGGAGGGTCGGCAATGAGCAGTTCTTC. This gives the protein CASKSGRVGNEQFF.

This chain uses TRBV5-1 with TRBJ1-2; a weak D match, TRBD1 (5 bases). Germline CDR1 reads SGHRS; CDR2 reads YFSETQ. V lost 3 bases, J lost 4 bases, and 16 bases lay in between. This CDR3 is 15 amino acids long. The CDR3: CASSWGGDSSYGYTF. CDR3 in DNA: TGCGCCAGCAGCTGGGGCGGCGATTCCTCCTATGGCTACACCTTC.

The V and J genes are TRBV10-3 and TRBJ1-2; D gene unclear. The CDR3 loop spans 11 amino acids. V was clipped by 3 bases and J by 8 bases, with 7 bases between them. The germline V gene encodes CDR1 ENHRY and CDR2 SYGVKD. The CDR3, as DNA: TGTGCCATCAGTGAAGAAGGCGGCTACACCTTC. It codes for CAISEEGGYTF.

This clonotype was observed many times. The V call is TRBV5-1, the J call TRBJ1-1; 7 bases align to TRBD1. V gave up 3 bases and J gave up 0 bases; unmatched junction bases: 2. The CDR3 is made up of 14 amino acids. Germline V gene lookup returns CDR1 SGHRS and CDR2 YFSETQ. The chain's CDR3 is CASSSGQLNTEAFF. CDR3 sequence (DNA): TGCGCCAGCAGCTCGGGACAGCTGAACACTGAAGCTTTCTTT.

This clonotype was seen only a few times. The V and J genes are TRBV5-1 and TRBJ1-1; D uncertain. The length of the CDR3 is 16 residues. The V gene's germline CDR1 is SGHRS and CDR2 YFSETQ. Trimming took off 4 bases at V and 3 bases at J, with 19 bases between the two ends. This CDR3 is CASSRTGGGFYTEAFF. DNA of the CDR3: TGCGCCAGCAGCCGCACGGGTGGCGGGTTTTACACTGAAGCTTTCTTT.

This clonotype occurred a few times. The V call is TRBV3-1, the J call TRBJ1-1, with D tentatively TRBD1 (5 bases). Germline CDR1 is LGHDT and CDR2 is YNNKEL (reference sequence). The CDR3 loop spans 13 amino acids. V was shortened by 7 bases and J by 4 bases, with 13 bases between the two germline ends. CDR3 coding DNA: TGTGCCAGCAACCTTTTTGGGGGCACTGAAGCTTTCTTT. This gives the protein CASNLFGGTEAFF.

Only a few counts were recorded for this clonotype. The chain employs TRBV5-1 and TRBJ2-2; 9 bases match TRBD1. The junction had 8 bases not matched to a gene; V was cut back by 4 bases and J by 7 bases. CDR3 length equals 15 residues. Germline-derived CDR1 and CDR2 are SGHRS and YFSETQ. The CDR3 DNA reads as TGCGCCAGCAGCCCCGGACAGGGGTACAACGGGGAGCTGTTTTTT. Protein: CASSPGQGYNGELFF. The variable domain in full, completed from reference TRBV5-1 and TRBJ2-2, reads KAGVTQTPRYLIKTRGQQVTLSCSPISGHRSVSWYQQTPGQGLQFLFEYFSETQRNKGNFPGRFSGRQFSNSRSEMNVSTLELGDSALYLCASSPGQGYNGELFFGEGSRLTVL.

Ten or more counts support this clonotype. The chain recombines TRBV4-1 with TRBJ1-2, with 7 bases matching TRBD1. V dropped 7 bases and J dropped 6; count of bases not matched to a gene: 17. Germline loops: CDR1 MGHRA, CDR2 YSYEKL. This CDR3 is 16 amino acids long. The chain's CDR3 is CASNHEARRGLDGYTF. DNA of the CDR3: TGCGCCAGCAACCACGAAGCCCGTAGGGGGCTCGATGGCTACACCTTC.

The V gene is TRBV11-2, the J gene TRBJ2-7; TRBD2 matches 10 bases. CDR1 and CDR2 from the germline V gene are SGHAT and FQNNGV. The CDR3 has 18 amino acids. V dropped 4 bases and J dropped 2; count of bases not matched to a gene: 14. This CDR3 is CASSYLRTSGLLPYEQYF. The CDR3 DNA reads TGTGCCAGCAGCTACCTCCGGACTAGCGGTCTCCTCCCCTACGAGCAGTACTTC.

The chain employs TRBV20-1 and TRBJ2-3, with D perhaps given as TRBD1 or TRBD2 (5 bases each). V was cut by 0 bases and J by 6 bases, with 19 bases left in between. Per germline, CDR1 DFQATT and CDR2 SNEGSKA (reference sequence). This CDR3 has 16 residues. CDR3 nucleotide sequence: TGCAGTGCTAGAGATAAGAGTAGGGGAGATTCGGATACGCAGTATTTT. Residues: CSARDKSRGDSDTQYF.

The rearrangement links TRBV21-1 to TRBJ2-3; TRBD2 was called by the table and not checked on the DNA. TRBV21-1 is flagged as a pseudogene. The CDR3 covers 16 residues. The CDR3 nucleotides read TGTGCCAGCAGTCCTAATAGGACTAGCCTCACAGATACGCAGTATTTT. Translation gives CASSPNRTSLTDTQYF.

Remarks on this clonotype: One junction end disagrees with the germline gene, perhaps due to a read error. V gene TRBV20-1 combines with J gene TRBJ2-3, with D perhaps matching TRBD1 or TRBD2 (5 bases each). Germline CDR1 is DFQATT and CDR2 is SNEGSKA (reference sequence). This CDR3 is 16 amino acids long. The CDR3 protein is CSARDNIRGAQDSQYF. In DNA form, the CDR3 reads TGCAGTGCTAGAGATAACATCCGGGGCGCCCAAGATTCGCAGTATTTT.

Many counts were recorded for this clonotype. Germline and junction disagree at one end, which may indicate a read error. The CDR3 reads CLSRGTNTEAFF. The CDR3, as DNA: TGCCTATCACGAGGCACGAACACTGAAGCTTTCTTT. V is TRBV10-3 and J is TRBJ1-1; the D is unclear. The CDR3 consists of 12 residues. Germline V lookup: CDR1 ENHRY, CDR2 SYGVKD.

In its sample, this clonotype was seen a few times. The chain carries TRBV6-1 and TRBJ1-1, with D perhaps matching TRBD1 (6 bases). This CDR3 region has 13 residues. Germline V CDR1 and CDR2: MNHNS, SASEGT. CDR3 residues: CVRGVGGETEAFF. In nucleotides, the CDR3 is TGTGTCAGAGGAGTAGGGGGGGAAACTGAAGCTTTCTTT.

The chain has TRBV3-1 and TRBJ1-3; D is undetermined. Per the germline V gene, CDR1 is LGHDT and CDR2 is YNNKEL (reference sequence). Trimming stripped 3 bases from V and 4 bases from J, with 13 bases between. The CDR3 extends over 15 amino acids. CDR3 DNA: TGTGCCAGCAGCCATCGGGGTTATGAAGGAAACACCATATATTTT. Protein sequence: CASSHRGYEGNTIYF.

CDR3 amino acids: CASSLAGGPETQYF. DNA of the CDR3: TGTGCCAGCAGCTTAGCGGGAGGGCCGGAGACCCAGTACTTC. The chain combines TRBV7-8 with TRBJ2-5; TRBD2 matches 7 bases. Germline values: CDR1 SGHVS, CDR2 FQNEAQ. This CDR3 has 14 amino acids. With 0 bases clipped from V and 5 bases from J, the junction kept 3 bases outside the gene matches.